This T cell receptor beta chain appears in the sequencing data of a study of T cells in Graves' hyperthyroidism and ophthalmopathy. Points from the study as a whole: The model forecast ophthalmopathy, anticipating it by a median around 6.4 months before onset.

Disease duration under 2 months; hyperthyroidism patients were aged 18 to 65. Exclusion criteria comprised uncontrolled infection, other autoimmune disease, pregnancy or lactation. This clonotype showed up many times. Its antigen is not known. V gave up 3 bases and J gave up 8 bases, with 11 bases separating them. CDR1 and CDR2 (germline): MNHEY, SVGAGI. This CDR3 is built from 14 residues. From RNA transcripts, TCR beta CDR3 regions were amplified. The TCR CDR3 was amplified in a first-round RT-PCR using the HTBI primer set. TCRdb processed the multiplex PCR reads anew with MiXCR; each CDR3 protein has one entry. The sample lists roughly 700,000 distinct CDR3 sequences, 35% occurring once.

The chain has TRBV6-5 and TRBJ1-6; D is possibly TRBD1 (5 bases). The TCR comes from a middle-aged woman with Graves' hyperthyroidism. Sequencing input: blood. The CDR3 bases are TGTGCCAGCAGTTATCCGGGACGGGATTCACCCCTCCACTTT. Protein: CASSYPGRDSPLHF.